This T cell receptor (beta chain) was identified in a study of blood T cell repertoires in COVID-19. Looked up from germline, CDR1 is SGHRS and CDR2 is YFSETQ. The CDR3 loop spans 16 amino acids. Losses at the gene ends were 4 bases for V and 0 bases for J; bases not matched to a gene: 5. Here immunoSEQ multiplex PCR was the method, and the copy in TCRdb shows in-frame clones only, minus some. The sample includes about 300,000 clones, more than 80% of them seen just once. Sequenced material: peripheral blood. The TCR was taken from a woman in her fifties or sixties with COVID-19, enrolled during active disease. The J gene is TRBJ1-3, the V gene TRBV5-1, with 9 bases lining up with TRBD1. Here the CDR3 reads CASSEGTGSSGNTIYF. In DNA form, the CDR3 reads TGCGCCAGCAGCGAGGGGACAGGGAGCTCTGGAAACACCATATATTTT.